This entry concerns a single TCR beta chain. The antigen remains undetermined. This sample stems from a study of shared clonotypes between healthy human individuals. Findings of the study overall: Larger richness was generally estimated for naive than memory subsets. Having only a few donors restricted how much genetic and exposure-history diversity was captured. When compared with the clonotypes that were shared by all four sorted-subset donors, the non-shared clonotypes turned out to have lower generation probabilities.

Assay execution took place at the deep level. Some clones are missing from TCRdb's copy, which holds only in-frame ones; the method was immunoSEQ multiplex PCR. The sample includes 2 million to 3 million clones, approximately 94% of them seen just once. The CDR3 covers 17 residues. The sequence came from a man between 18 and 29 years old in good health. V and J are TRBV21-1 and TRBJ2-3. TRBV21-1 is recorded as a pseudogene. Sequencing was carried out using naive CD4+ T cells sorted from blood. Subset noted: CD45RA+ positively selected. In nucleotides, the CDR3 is TGTGCCAGCAGCACTTGGGACCGAGGGCGTCGCACAGATACGCAGTATTTT. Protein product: CASSTWDRGRRTDTQYF.